This passage covers 13 T cell receptor beta chains from one sample sequenced in a study of T cell responses to AZD1222 COVID-19 vaccine. Assay: immunoSEQ multiplex PCR; the TCRdb copy retains only in-frame clones and omits some. The sample has some 74,000 clones, around 84% seen once. The sample here was peripheral blood, taken on day 0 of AZD1222 vaccination. The receptors were sampled from an adult in good health.

This clone was seen a handful of times. The V call is TRBV4-1, the J call TRBJ2-2, with no clear D. The CDR3 loop spans 13 amino acids. CDR1 and CDR2 (germline): MGHRA, YSYEKL. The ends were cut back, 4 bases at V and 2 bases at J, with 5 bases in the middle. The CDR3 is CASSRINTGELFF. The CDR3 DNA reads as TGCGCCAGCAGCCGAATAAACACCGGGGAGCTGTTTTTT.

V usage is TRBV11-1 and J usage is TRBJ2-4, with D hard to call. Germline V lookup: CDR1 SGHAT, CDR2 FQDESV (reference sequence). V lost 6 bases and J lost 9, with 18 bases in between. The CDR3 is 14 residues long. CDR3 amino acids: CASRPQSRWGIQYF. CDR3 in DNA: TGTGCCAGCAGACCACAGAGCCGATGGGGCATTCAGTACTTC.

This clone was seen only a few times. The chain combines TRBV12-5 with TRBJ1-1; no clear D gene. The CDR3 contains 15 residues. Germline lookup yields CDR1 LGHNT and CDR2 FRNRAP. V was shortened by 1 base and J by 4 bases, with 13 bases between the two germline ends. Written as DNA, the CDR3 is TGTGCTAGTGGTTTGGGAACCCCGATGGGCACTGAAGCTTTCTTT. Encoded protein: CASGLGTPMGTEAFF.

This chain uses TRBV5-1 with TRBJ1-6; possibly TRBD1 for D (6 bases). Germline CDR1 reads SGHRS; CDR2 reads YFSETQ. This CDR3 has 16 amino acids. The V end was cut by 0 bases, the J end by 5 bases, with 12 bases between. Here the CDR3 DNA reads TGCGCCAGCAGCTTGGCCAGGGGAGGGGATAATTCACCCCTCCACTTT. Translation gives CASSLARGGDNSPLHF.

The chain is built from TRBV19 and TRBJ1-5, with D hard to call. V shed 1 base and J shed 0 bases, with 7 bases lying between them. The CDR3 is made up of 15 amino acids. The germline V gene has CDR1 LNHDA and CDR2 SQIVND (reference sequence). The CDR3 coding sequence is TGTGCCAGTAGTATAGGGGATTATAGCAATCAGCCCCAGCATTTT. Translation gives CASSIGDYSNQPQHF.

The rearrangement links TRBV29-1 to TRBJ1-1; 9 positions agree with TRBD1. V dropped 6 bases and J dropped 1; count of bases not matched to a gene: 3. The CDR3 is made up of 13 amino acids. Germline CDR1 is SQVTM and CDR2 is ANQGSEA. CDR3 sequence (DNA): TGCAGCGTAAAGGACAGGGGGAACACTGAAGCTTTCTTT. It codes for CSVKDRGNTEAFF.

The chain has TRBV2 and TRBJ2-6; D is unresolved. CDR1 SNHLY and CDR2 FYNNEI come from the germline V gene. CDR3 length equals 15 residues. Trimming took off 8 bases at V and 0 bases at J, with 11 bases between the two ends. The CDR3 region has the DNA TGTGCCAGCCGGCTGGCCTTCTCTGGGGCCAACGTCCTGACTTTC. Protein: CASRLAFSGANVLTF.

This clone appeared a few times. DNA for the CDR3: TGTGCCAGAAGCCCATGGGACAACTTGAACACTGAAGCTTTCTTT. It specifies CARSPWDNLNTEAFF. This rearrangement joins TRBV5-3 to TRBJ1-1; weak D call: TRBD1 (6 bases). TRBV5-3 is an ORF, with its function uncertain. The CDR3 runs to 15 residues. Trimming cost V 4 bases and J 0 bases, with 13 bases left between them.

This chain connects TRBV6-5 to TRBJ2-2; 9 nucleotides align to TRBD1. The CDR3 consists of 14 residues. Trimming at V came to 6 bases and at J to 3 bases, leaving 2 bases not matched to a gene. Germline V gene data show CDR1 as MNHEY and CDR2 as SVGAGI. The CDR3 region has the DNA TGTGCCAGCAGACAGGGGGCAGACACCGGGGAGCTGTTTTTT. It translates to CASRQGADTGELFF.

The chain is built from TRBV10-1 and TRBJ1-1, with 8 bases matching TRBD1. This CDR3 is built from 14 residues. Germline V lookup: CDR1 WNHNN, CDR2 SYGVQD (reference sequence). The ends lost 7 bases at V and 1 base at J; junction bases unmatched: 5. CDR3 coding DNA: TGCGCCAGCACCCCAGGGGGCCGGAACACTGAAGCTTTCTTT. As protein: CASTPGGRNTEAFF.

This clone was observed a few times. V is TRBV24-1 and J is TRBJ2-1; TRBD2 aligns across 15 bases. Germline CDR1 and CDR2: KGHDR and SFDVKD. J lost 9 bases, V lost 4 bases, and 12 bases had no gene match. The CDR3 contains 18 residues. CDR3 in amino acids: CATSDLRGLAGGSGEQFF. CDR3 in DNA: TGTGCCACCAGTGACCTCAGGGGACTAGCGGGAGGAAGCGGTGAGCAGTTCTTC.

This chain joins TRBV11-3 and TRBJ2-1, with 10 bases matching TRBD2. The germline V gene encodes CDR1 SGHNT and CDR2 YENEEA. V lost 1 base, J lost 9 bases, and 6 bases stayed unmatched. This CDR3 has 15 residues. The CDR3 sequence: CASSLGTSGEIEQFF. DNA of the CDR3: TGTGCCAGCAGCTTAGGGACTAGCGGAGAGATTGAGCAGTTCTTC. The full variable domain, its missing parts supplied by reference TRBV11-3 and TRBJ2-1, is EAGVVQSPRYKIIEKKQPVAFWCNPISGHNTLYWYLQNLGQGPELLIRYENEEAVDDSQLPKDRFSAERLKGVDSTLKIQPAELGDSAVYLCASSLGTSGEIEQFFGPGTRLTVL.

The rearrangement links TRBV6-1 to TRBJ1-2; possibly TRBD1 for D (6 bases). The V gene's germline CDR1 is MNHNS and CDR2 SASEGT. Trimming removed 3 bases from V and 4 bases from J, with 15 bases in between. CDR3 length: 15 amino acids. The CDR3 DNA is TGTGCCAGCAGTGATCCCCGACAGGCTATCTATGGCTACACCTTC. Its protein product is CASSDPRQAIYGYTF.